The rows below give T cell receptor beta chains drawn from one sample of a study of T cells expressing NK-cell markers. TCRdb reprocessed the 5' RACE reads and reports one entry per CDR3 protein, with no DNA. The sample includes about 370,000 distinct CDR3 sequences. The sequencing sample was made of blood T cells: a sorted CD56 or NKG2C T cell subset, CD4+ or CD8+ T cells, or bulk PBMC T cells (not recorded which). The receptor set was obtained from a woman in her forties or fifties in good health. Both conserved end residues are part of each CDR3. Fields, in order: J gene, V gene, CDR3 protein.

J gene: TRBJ1-2; V gene: TRBV20-1; CDR3 protein: CSAPQGGAYGYTF
J gene: TRBJ2-4; V gene: TRBV3-1; CDR3 protein: CASSQDPSGTYLAKNIQYF
J gene: TRBJ2-7; V gene: TRBV29-1; CDR3 protein: CSVDGASKGFYEQYF
J gene: TRBJ2-4; V gene: TRBV20-1; CDR3 protein: CSARILKRERNIQYF
J gene: TRBJ2-3; V gene: TRBV6-5; CDR3 protein: CASSYAGTGLGTDTQYF
J gene: TRBJ1-1; V gene: TRBV29-1; CDR3 protein: CSAGTMNTEAFF
J gene: TRBJ2-4; V gene: TRBV20-1; CDR3 protein: CSAGVGVKNIQYF
J gene: TRBJ2-2; V gene: TRBV29-1; CDR3 protein: CSGLAGVPNGELFF
J gene: TRBJ2-5; V gene: TRBV29-1; CDR3 protein: CSVKGWRDTGGVGETQYF
J gene: TRBJ1-2; V gene: TRBV5-6; CDR3 protein: CASSLMGNYGYTF
J gene: TRBJ2-1; V gene: TRBV12-3/TRBV12-4; CDR3 protein: CASRRLAGFDPEQFF
J gene: TRBJ2-1; V gene: TRBV6-5; CDR3 protein: CASSYRSRTSYNEQFF
J gene: TRBJ2-2; V gene: TRBV9; CDR3 protein: CASSVIQGTNTGELFF
J gene: TRBJ2-7; V gene: TRBV18; CDR3 protein: CASSVTGDYEQYF
J gene: TRBJ2-2; V gene: TRBV20-1; CDR3 protein: CSARVSVGRDTGELFF
J gene: TRBJ2-2; V gene: TRBV15; CDR3 protein: CATSEERETGELFF
J gene: TRBJ2-3; V gene: TRBV7-9; CDR3 protein: CASSHGQGGLTWQYF
J gene: TRBJ2-2; V gene: TRBV7-9; CDR3 protein: CATALASGELFF
J gene: TRBJ2-3; V gene: TRBV10-3; CDR3 protein: CAISPSGRPTDTQYF
J gene: TRBJ1-4; V gene: TRBV11-3; CDR3 protein: CASSPRGGYEKLFF
J gene: TRBJ2-7; V gene: TRBV5-1; CDR3 protein: CASSPLGRPYEQYF
J gene: TRBJ2-4; V gene: TRBV18; CDR3 protein: CASSPRGQPVAKNIQYF
J gene: TRBJ2-1; V gene: TRBV5-1; CDR3 protein: CASSLGDRAYNEQFF
J gene: TRBJ2-7; V gene: TRBV20-1; CDR3 protein: CSARDERDSYEQYF
J gene: TRBJ2-1; V gene: TRBV9; CDR3 protein: CASSVGGTSVSYNEQFF
J gene: TRBJ2-5; V gene: TRBV18; CDR3 protein: CASSLGRTIPYQETQYF
J gene: TRBJ1-3; V gene: TRBV6-1; CDR3 protein: CASSKTGSGNTIYF
J gene: TRBJ2-3; V gene: TRBV10-2; CDR3 protein: CASSVGYVTDTQYF
J gene: TRBJ2-2; V gene: TRBV24-1; CDR3 protein: CATSAGDGTGELFF
J gene: TRBJ2-5; V gene: TRBV28; CDR3 protein: CASSYEGAIQETQYF
J gene: TRBJ1-3; V gene: TRBV6-5; CDR3 protein: CASSYGQGEGNTIYF
J gene: TRBJ2-2; V gene: TRBV14; CDR3 protein: CASSQGVVTGELFF
J gene: TRBJ1-5; V gene: TRBV20-1; CDR3 protein: CSALEDSNQPQHF
J gene: TRBJ2-5; V gene: TRBV15; CDR3 protein: CATSRDMPSGETQYF
J gene: TRBJ1-1; V gene: TRBV9; CDR3 protein: CASSPTGAPATEAFF
J gene: TRBJ1-5; V gene: TRBV7-8; CDR3 protein: CASSPRQGGTVRNQPQHF
J gene: TRBJ2-2; V gene: TRBV10-3; CDR3 protein: CAISEFGQGFTGELFF
J gene: TRBJ2-3; V gene: TRBV5-1; CDR3 protein: CASGPGDTQYF
J gene: TRBJ2-5; V gene: TRBV6-6; CDR3 protein: CASSAGRAVTQYF
J gene: TRBJ2-2; V gene: TRBV7-6; CDR3 protein: CASSAFLIAGLAGATGELFF
J gene: TRBJ2-1; V gene: TRBV2; CDR3 protein: CASSGRSNEQFF
J gene: TRBJ2-7; V gene: TRBV6-6; CDR3 protein: CASRDTMGYEQYF
J gene: TRBJ2-3; V gene: TRBV29-1; CDR3 protein: CSVEEGGTQYF
J gene: TRBJ2-1; V gene: TRBV12-3/TRBV12-4; CDR3 protein: CASTPSGGIWDEQFF
J gene: TRBJ2-3; V gene: TRBV11-2; CDR3 protein: CASSFSGRSTDTQYF
J gene: TRBJ2-3; V gene: TRBV5-5; CDR3 protein: CASSPGTGGPADTQYF